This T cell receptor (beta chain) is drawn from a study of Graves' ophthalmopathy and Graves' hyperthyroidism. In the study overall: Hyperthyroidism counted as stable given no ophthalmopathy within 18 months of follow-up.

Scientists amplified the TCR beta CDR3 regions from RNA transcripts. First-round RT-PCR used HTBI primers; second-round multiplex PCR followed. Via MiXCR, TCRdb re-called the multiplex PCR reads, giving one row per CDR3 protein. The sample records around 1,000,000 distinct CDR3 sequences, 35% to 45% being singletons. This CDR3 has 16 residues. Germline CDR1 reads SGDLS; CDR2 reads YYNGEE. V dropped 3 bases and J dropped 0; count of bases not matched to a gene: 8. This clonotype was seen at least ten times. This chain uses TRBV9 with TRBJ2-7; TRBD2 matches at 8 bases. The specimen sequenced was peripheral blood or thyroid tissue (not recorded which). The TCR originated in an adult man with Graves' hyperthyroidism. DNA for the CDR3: TGTGCCAGCAGCGGACGAGCGGGGGAAAGCTCCTACGAGCAGTACTTC. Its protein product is CASSGRAGESSYEQYF.